The 21 T cell receptor beta chains below were found in one sample sequenced in a study of T-cell memory formation after mild COVID-19. Each CDR3 protein is one row after TCRdb ran MiXCR on the 5' RACE reads. The sample carries roughly 380,000 distinct CDR3 sequences, around 30% recorded once. The material sequenced was PBMCs or a T cell subset sorted from them (not recorded which). These receptors were obtained from an adult woman who had mild COVID-19 (a few samples of this study predate the infection). Cell type and time point are not known.

V gene TRBV5-8 combines with J gene TRBJ2-3; D not certain. This CDR3 spans 12 amino acids. The germline V gene has CDR1 SGHTS and CDR2 YDEGEE. The V and J ends lost 2 bases and 5 bases respectively, with 6 bases between them. Here the CDR3 reads CASSLSRDTQYF. The CDR3 DNA reads as TGTGCCAGCAGCTTAAGTAGAGATACGCAGTATTTT. The entire variable domain, with the rest obtained from reference TRBV5-8 and TRBJ2-3, is as follows: EAGVTQSPTHLIKTRGQQATLRCSPISGHTSVYWYQQALGLGLQFLLWYDEGEERNRGNFPPRFSGRQFPNYSSELNVNALELEDSALYLCASSLSRDTQYFGPGTRLTVL.

The chain links TRBV6-2 or TRBV6-3 to TRBJ2-7; D is uncertain. CDR3 length equals 14 residues. The germline gives CDR1 MNHEY, CDR2 SVGEGT. Trimming pared 6 bases from V and 4 bases from J, leaving 16 bases between. CDR3 bases: TGTGCCAGCAGCGGTGCGAGAGTGCAGTACGAGCAGTACTTC. Translating gives CASSGARVQYEQYF.

In its sample, this clonotype was seen a few times. V and J are TRBV5-1 and TRBJ2-7, with TRBD1 matching over 10 bases. Germline-derived CDR1 and CDR2 are SGHRS and YFSETQ. Trimming took 2 bases from V and 7 from J; bases not matched to a gene: 12. CDR3 length: 16 amino acids. The CDR3 nucleotides read TGCGCCAGCAGCTTAGAGACAGGGGGCTACTCGAGAGAGCAGTACTTC. Its translation: CASSLETGGYSREQYF. The entire variable domain, with the rest obtained from reference TRBV5-1 and TRBJ2-7, is as follows: KAGVTQTPRYLIKTRGQQVTLSCSPISGHRSVSWYQQTPGQGLQFLFEYFSETQRNKGNFPGRFSGRQFSNSRSEMNVSTLELGDSALYLCASSLETGGYSREQYFGPGTRLTVT.

The gene calls are TRBV20-1 and TRBJ2-7, with 10 bases that match TRBD1. This CDR3 contains 16 residues. CDR1 DFQATT and CDR2 SNEGSKA come from the germline V gene (reference sequence). Trimming cost V 4 bases and J 3 bases; bases outside gene matches: 12. CDR3 amino acids: CSANGRQGASIYEQYF. CDR3 nucleotide sequence: TGCAGTGCTAATGGGCGACAGGGGGCTTCAATCTACGAGCAGTACTTC.

The J gene is TRBJ2-1, the V gene TRBV5-8; possibly TRBD1 or TRBD2 for D (7 bases each). This CDR3 is built from 15 residues. Trimming pared 7 bases from V and 4 bases from J, leaving 18 bases between. Germline CDR1 SGHTS, CDR2 YDEGEE. For the CDR3, the DNA is TGTGCCAGCCTCCTTTCAGGGGGGGCGTACAATGAGCAGTTCTTC. It specifies CASLLSGGAYNEQFF.

This clonotype was observed a handful of times. The rearrangement uses TRBV7-9 and TRBJ2-7; 7 nucleotides align to TRBD2. Trimming cost V 6 bases and J 4 bases; bases outside gene matches: 3. CDR3 length: 12 residues. CDR1 is SEHNR and CDR2 is FQNEAQ in the germline V gene (reference sequence). CDR3 nucleotide sequence: TGTGCCAGCAGAGCCGGGAGGTACGAGCAGTACTTC. Translation: CASRAGRYEQYF.

The J gene is TRBJ1-4, the V gene TRBV5-1, with D tentatively TRBD1 (6 bases). The CDR3 extends over 13 amino acids. V was trimmed by 4 bases and J by 8 bases, leaving 12 bases between them. The germline CDR1 and CDR2 sequences are SGHRS and YFSETQ. CDR3 region: CASSHLGGEKLFF. The CDR3 DNA reads as TGCGCCAGCAGCCACTTGGGGGGCGAAAAACTGTTTTTT.

The chain is built from TRBV18 and TRBJ2-5, with D perhaps TRBD1 (6 bases). The CDR3 is 15 residues long. V shed 1 base and J shed 2 bases, with 11 bases lying between them. Looked up from germline, CDR1 is KGHSH and CDR2 is LQKENI. The CDR3 region is CASSPRGDRQETQYF. The CDR3 region has the DNA TGTGCCAGCTCACCACGGGGCGACAGGCAAGAGACCCAGTACTTC.

The chain recombines TRBV6-2 or TRBV6-3 with TRBJ1-6; D unclear. This CDR3 has 16 residues. Germline CDR1 is MNHEY and CDR2 is SVGEGT. V shed 0 bases and J shed 9 bases, with 15 bases lying between them. The CDR3 nucleotides read TGTGCCAGCAGTTACTCGACGGGCATGAGGTCTTCACCCCTCCACTTT. Translated: CASSYSTGMRSSPLHF.

This clonotype turned up a few times. The chain carries TRBV7-9 and TRBJ2-3; D not certain. V dropped 5 bases and J dropped 5 bases, with 20 bases sitting between them. The length of the CDR3 is 16 residues. Looked up from germline, CDR1 is SEHNR and CDR2 is FQNEAQ (reference sequence). The CDR3 nucleotides are TGTGCCAGCAGCCCGGCCCGGAGCAACCCCATAGATACGCAGTATTTT. Encoded protein: CASSPARSNPIDTQYF.

The chain is built from TRBV5-1 and TRBJ2-7; 12 nucleotides align to TRBD2. The ends lost 1 base at V and 5 bases at J; junction bases unmatched: 7. This CDR3 has 16 amino acids. In germline, CDR1 is SGHRS, CDR2 YFSETQ. The DNA of the CDR3 is TGCGCCAGCAGCTTGACGACTAGCGGGAGTGCGGACGAGCAGTACTTC. Encoded protein: CASSLTTSGSADEQYF.

The chain employs TRBV4-3 and TRBJ2-1, with a possible D match to TRBD2 (6 bases). The CDR3 spans 14 residues. Trimming shortened V by 0 bases and J by 8 bases, and 11 bases separated the two germline ends. Germline V gives CDR1 LGHNA, CDR2 YSLEER. CDR3 sequence (DNA): TGCGCCAGCAGCCAAGATGAGGCTAGCGATGAGCAGTTCTTC. Translating gives CASSQDEASDEQFF.

This clonotype was seen a handful of times. The chain combines TRBV7-6 with TRBJ2-3; D is undetermined. CDR3 length: 16 residues. Germline V CDR1 and CDR2: SGHVS, FNYEAQ. Trimming removed 8 bases at V and 0 bases at J, with 18 bases between. CDR3: CASATIAGPSTDTQYF. The CDR3 bases are TGTGCCAGCGCCACCATAGCAGGTCCGAGCACAGATACGCAGTATTTT. The full variable domain, its missing parts supplied by reference TRBV7-6 and TRBJ2-3, is GAGVSQSPRYKVTKRGQDVALRCDPISGHVSLYWYRQALGQGPEFLTYFNYEAQQDKSGLPNDRFSAERPEGSISTLTIQRTEQRDSAMYRCASATIAGPSTDTQYFGPGTRLTVL.

This clonotype was seen ten or more times. One end of the junction does not line up with germline, which may come from a read error. The gene calls are TRBV7-7 and TRBJ2-1; 14 positions match TRBD2. The CDR3 consists of 15 residues. CDR1 and CDR2 from the germline V gene are SSHAT and FNYEAQ (reference sequence). CDR3 sequence (DNA): TGTGCTAGCAGCCCAGGACTAGCGGGAGGAAATGAGCAGTTCTTC. Protein product: CASSPGLAGGNEQFF.

This clonotype was detected ten times or more. The chain has TRBV10-3 and TRBJ2-4; 15 bases are a match to TRBD2. CDR3 length: 16 amino acids. Looked up from germline, CDR1 is ENHRY and CDR2 is SYGVKD. V was clipped by 2 bases and J by 8 bases; unmatched bases: 4. CDR3 sequence reads: CAISEGTSGRSDIQYF. In DNA, the CDR3 is TGTGCCATCAGTGAGGGGACTAGCGGGAGGTCTGACATTCAGTACTTC.

This clonotype showed up just a few times. V and J are TRBV13 and TRBJ2-1, with D perhaps matching TRBD2 (6 bases). The germline gives CDR1 PRHDT, CDR2 FYEKMQ (reference sequence). CDR3 length equals 15 residues. Trimming took 4 bases from V and 0 from J, leaving 10 bases between them. The CDR3 is CASSSLASSYNEQFF. The CDR3 bases are TGTGCCAGCAGCTCCCTAGCGAGCTCCTACAATGAGCAGTTCTTC.

This clonotype was recorded a few times. The chain links TRBV10-3 to TRBJ2-3; weak D call: TRBD1 (5 bases). CDR3 length: 15 amino acids. Germline V lookup: CDR1 ENHRY, CDR2 SYGVKD. With 2 bases removed from V and 2 bases from J, the gap between germline ends came to 11 bases. CDR3 sequence (DNA): TGTGCCATCAGTGAGGCCGGCAGGGTCACAGATACGCAGTATTTT. Amino acid sequence: CAISEAGRVTDTQYF.

This clonotype was observed a handful of times. V and J are TRBV5-6 and TRBJ2-3; D is undetermined. Germline V gene sequence: CDR1 SGHDT, CDR2 YYEEEE. V was cut by 0 bases and J by 2 bases, with 13 bases left in between. CDR3 length: 16 amino acids. The CDR3 nucleotides read TGTGCCAGCAGCTTGGGAAGCCTTCAAACCACAGATACGCAGTATTTT. Protein product: CASSLGSLQTTDTQYF.

For the CDR3, the DNA is TGTGCCAGCAGCCCAGGGGGAAAAGAGACCTACGAGCAGTACTTC. Translating it yields CASSPGGKETYEQYF. This rearrangement joins TRBV7-9 to TRBJ2-7; TRBD1 agrees at 7 bases. This CDR3 region has 15 residues. V lost 5 bases to trimming and J lost 2 bases; unmatched junction nucleotides: 9. Germline CDR1 reads SEHNR; CDR2 reads FQNEAQ (reference sequence). Supplemented by reference TRBV7-9 and TRBJ2-7, the full variable domain reads DTGVSQNPRHKITKRGQNVTFRCDPISEHNRLYWYRQTLGQGPEFLTYFQNEAQLEKSRLLSDRFSAERPKGSFSTLEIQRTEQGDSAMYLCASSPGGKETYEQYFGPGTRLTVT.

The chain carries TRBV9 and TRBJ2-7, with 8 positions matching TRBD1. The CDR3 extends over 15 amino acids. V trimming: 4 bases; J trimming: 5 bases; junction bases outside the gene matches: 11. CDR1 SGDLS and CDR2 YYNGEE come from the germline V gene. The CDR3 bases are TGTGCCAGCAGCAAGACCGGGACAGGATCTAACGAGCAGTACTTC. This sequence encodes CASSKTGTGSNEQYF. Full variable domain (rest looked up from reference TRBV9 and TRBJ2-7): DSGVTQTPKHLITATGQRVTLRCSPRSGDLSVYWYQQSLDQGLQFLIQYYNGEERAKGNILERFSAQQFPDLHSELNLSSLELGDSALYFCASSKTGTGSNEQYFGPGTRLTVT.

The J gene is TRBJ1-2, the V gene TRBV6-5, with unresolved D. Germline V gene data show CDR1 as MNHEY and CDR2 as SVGAGI. The V and J ends lost 2 bases and 8 bases respectively, with 12 bases between them. This CDR3 comprises 13 residues. The CDR3 region is CASSYGDIRGYTF. CDR3 nucleotide sequence: TGTGCCAGCAGTTACGGTGACATTCGCGGCTACACCTTC.